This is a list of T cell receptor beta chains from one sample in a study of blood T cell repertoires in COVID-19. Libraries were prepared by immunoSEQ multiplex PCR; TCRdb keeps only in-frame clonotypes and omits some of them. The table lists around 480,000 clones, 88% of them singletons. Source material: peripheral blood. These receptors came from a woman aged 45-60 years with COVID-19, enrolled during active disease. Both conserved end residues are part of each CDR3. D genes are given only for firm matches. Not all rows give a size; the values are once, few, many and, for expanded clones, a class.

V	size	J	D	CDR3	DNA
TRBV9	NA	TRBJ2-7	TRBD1	CASSVGGTGGYEQYF	TGTGCCAGCAGCGTAGGCGGGACAGGGGGCTACGAGCAGTACTTC
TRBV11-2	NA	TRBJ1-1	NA	CASSLVGNTEAFF	TGTGCCAGCAGCTTAGTCGGGAACACTGAAGCTTTCTTT
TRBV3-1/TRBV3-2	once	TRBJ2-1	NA	CASSQRDTGNEQFF	TGTGCCAGCAGCCAAAGGGACACCGGCAATGAGCAGTTCTTC
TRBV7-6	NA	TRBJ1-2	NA	CASSDTGNYGYTF	TGTGCCAGCAGCGATACAGGGAACTATGGCTACACCTTC
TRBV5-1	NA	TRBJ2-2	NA	CASSLDRLTGELFF	TGCGCCAGCAGCCTAGACAGACTCACCGGGGAGCTGTTTTTT
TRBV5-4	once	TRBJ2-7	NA	CASSLKGEEQYF	TGTGCCAGCAGCCTAAAGGGAGAGGAGCAGTACTTC
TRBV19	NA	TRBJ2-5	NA	CASSMMVSQETQYF	TGTGCCAGTAGTATGATGGTCAGTCAAGAGACCCAGTACTTC
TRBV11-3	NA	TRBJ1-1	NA	CASSLDPGGQAFF	TGTGCCAGCAGCTTAGATCCCGGGGGGCAGGCTTTCTTT
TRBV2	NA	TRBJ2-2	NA	CASSFRSDTNTGELFF	TGTGCCAGCAGTTTTCGGTCAGACACGAACACCGGGGAGCTGTTTTTT
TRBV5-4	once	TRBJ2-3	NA	CASSSPRADTQYF	TGTGCCAGCAGCTCCCCCCGTGCAGATACGCAGTATTTT
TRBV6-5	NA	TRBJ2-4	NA	CASSYGLMVGTQYF	TGTGCCAGCAGTTACGGGCTGATGGTGGGTACTCAGTACTTC
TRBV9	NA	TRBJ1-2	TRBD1	CASSPSPDRVYGYTF	TGTGCCAGCAGCCCGAGTCCGGACAGGGTTTATGGCTACACCTTC
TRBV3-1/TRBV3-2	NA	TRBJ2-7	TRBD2	CASRREGSYEQYF	TGTGCCAGCCGGCGGGAGGGTTCCTACGAGCAGTACTTC
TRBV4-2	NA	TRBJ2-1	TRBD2	CASSQDPAGSYNEQFF	TGTGCCAGCAGCCAAGATCCAGCGGGGTCCTACAATGAGCAGTTCTTC
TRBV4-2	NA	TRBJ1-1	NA	CASSLVDPGGHTEAFF	TGTGCCAGCAGCCTCGTCGACCCAGGAGGCCACACTGAAGCTTTCTTT
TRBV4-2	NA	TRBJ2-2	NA	CASRYSGELFF	TGTGCCAGCAGGTATTCCGGGGAGCTGTTTTTT
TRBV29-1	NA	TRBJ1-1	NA	CSVEHRPTEAFF	TGCAGCGTCGAACACAGGCCGACTGAAGCTTTCTTT
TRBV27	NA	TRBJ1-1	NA	CASRAWSENTEAFF	TGTGCCAGCAGGGCCTGGAGCGAGAACACTGAAGCTTTCTTT
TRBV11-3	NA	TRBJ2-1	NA	CASSLSSLRDEQFF	TGTGCCAGCAGCTTAAGTAGCCTCCGGGATGAGCAGTTCTTC